These 22 T cell receptor beta chains originate from one sample sequenced in a study of graft-versus-host responses after intestinal transplantation. Lamina propria and intraepithelial lymphocytes were released by processing graft tissue. Sequencing used immunoSEQ multiplex PCR; TCRdb keeps in-frame clones, though not all of them. The sample consists of approximately 37,000 clones, about 85% of them appearing once. This specimen consisted of ileum tissue, obtained approximately 200 days after intestinal transplant. The receptors were gathered from a human patient who received an intestinal transplant, so some T cells may come from the graft donor.

Comments on this clone: Other DNA sequences within the sample encode an identical CDR3. This chain links TRBV4-2 with TRBJ1-5; D might be TRBD1 (5 bases). The CDR3 contains 17 residues. The germline V gene encodes CDR1 LGHNA and CDR2 YNFKEQ. The V gene lost 4 bases and the J gene lost 2 bases, with 18 bases spanning the gap. CDR3 region: CASSPREGVRGNQPQHF. The CDR3 bases are TGTGCCAGCAGCCCCAGGGAAGGGGTCAGGGGCAATCAGCCCCAGCATTTT.

The V gene is TRBV25-1, the J gene TRBJ1-2, with TRBD1 as a possible D gene (6 bases). The germline V gene encodes CDR1 MGHDK and CDR2 SYGVNS. This CDR3 contains 13 residues. Deletions cut 6 bases from V and 5 bases from J, with 13 bases between. CDR3 coding DNA: TGTGCCAGCAGCTTAGGACAGATTTATGGCTACACCTTC. Translated: CASSLGQIYGYTF.

The chain's CDR3 is CASSLGGGTGELFF. In DNA form, the CDR3 reads TGTGCCAGCAGCTTGGGCGGGGGCACCGGGGAGCTGTTTTTT. The chain recombines TRBV11-1 with TRBJ2-2, with 7 positions matching TRBD2. V was clipped by 3 bases and J by 4 bases; unmatched bases: 2. Germline CDR1 SGHAT, CDR2 FQDESV (reference sequence). This CDR3 is 14 amino acids long. Supplemented by reference TRBV11-1 and TRBJ2-2, the full variable domain reads EAEVAQSPRYKITEKSQAVAFWCDPISGHATLYWYRQILGQGPELLVQFQDESVVDDSQLPKDRFSAERLKGVDSTLKIQPAELGDSAMYLCASSLGGGTGELFFGEGSRLTVL.

This clone was counted once. Other nucleotide sequences from this sample produce the same CDR3. V usage is TRBV7-9 and J usage is TRBJ2-3, with 7 bases matching TRBD2. This CDR3 is built from 15 residues. Germline CDR1 reads SEHNR; CDR2 reads FQNEAQ (reference sequence). With V trimmed by 3 bases and J by 0 bases, 3 bases remained unmatched. CDR3 sequence: CASSFSSGSTDTQYF. CDR3 nucleotides: TGTGCCAGCAGCTTCTCTAGCGGCAGCACAGATACGCAGTATTTT. The full variable domain, completed using reference TRBV7-9 and TRBJ2-3, is DTGVSQNPRHKITKRGQNVTFRCDPISEHNRLYWYRQTLGQGPEFLTYFQNEAQLEKSRLLSDRFSAERPKGSFSTLEIQRTEQGDSAMYLCASSFSSGSTDTQYFGPGTRLTVL.

There are a few counts of this clone. This chain links TRBV20-1 with TRBJ1-1; D not resolved. This CDR3 contains 11 residues. Trimming stripped 6 bases from V and 8 bases from J, with 13 bases between. Per germline, CDR1 DFQATT and CDR2 SNEGSKA (reference sequence). CDR3 sequence: CSAPGPDEAFF. DNA for the CDR3: TGCAGTGCCCCTGGACCAGACGAAGCTTTCTTT.

This clone is a singleton in its sample. The rearrangement uses TRBV28 and TRBJ1-2; D gene unclear. Germline lookup yields CDR1 MDHEN and CDR2 SYDVKM. Trimming shortened V by 3 bases and J by 2 bases, and 16 bases separated the two germline ends. CDR3 length: 16 residues. Here the CDR3 reads CASSLYPERGNYGYTF. In DNA, the CDR3 is TGTGCCAGCAGTTTGTACCCAGAGCGTGGGAACTATGGCTACACCTTC.

V and J are TRBV21-1 and TRBJ1-6; the DNA was not used to check the table's D call, TRBD1. TRBV21-1 is deemed a pseudogene. CDR3 length equals 15 residues. The CDR3 sequence: CASSSDRVHNSPLHF. CDR3 DNA sequence: TGTGCCAGCAGCAGCGACAGGGTCCATAATTCACCCCTCCACTTT.

V and J are TRBV28 and TRBJ2-5; possible D gene TRBD2, 5 bases. CDR3 length: 14 amino acids. Trimming took off 3 bases at V and 4 bases at J, with 12 bases between the two ends. Germline CDR1 MDHEN, CDR2 SYDVKM. The CDR3 DNA follows: TGTGCCAGCAGTTTTATGTCTAGCCGAGAGACCCAGTACTTC. Protein sequence: CASSFMSSRETQYF.

This rearrangement joins TRBV5-4 to TRBJ1-3, with TRBD1 identical over 8 bases. Losses at the gene ends were 3 bases for V and 0 bases for J; bases not matched to a gene: 2. Germline loops: CDR1 SGHNT, CDR2 YYREEE (reference sequence). The CDR3 is 15 amino acids. The DNA of the CDR3 is TGTGCCAGCAGCTCCCAGGGGGCCTCTGGAAACACCATATATTTT. It specifies CASSSQGASGNTIYF.

The chain recombines TRBV6-6 with TRBJ2-1; the D gene could be TRBD1 or TRBD2 (5 bases each). Per the germline V gene, CDR1 is MNHNY and CDR2 is SVGAGI (reference sequence). The length of the CDR3 is 15 residues. Deletions cut 6 bases from V and 8 bases from J, with 20 bases between. CDR3 sequence (DNA): TGTGCCAGCAGCCATCTTGGGGGTCTGGCGTATGAGCAGTTCTTC. Protein sequence: CASSHLGGLAYEQFF.

The chain couples TRBV10-3 to TRBJ2-7; no firm D call. The V and J ends lost 2 bases and 1 base respectively, with 6 bases between them. This CDR3 contains 13 residues. Germline loops: CDR1 ENHRY, CDR2 SYGVKD. The CDR3 spells CAISEGRSYEQYF. The CDR3 DNA reads as TGTGCCATCAGTGAGGGACGGTCCTACGAGCAGTACTTC.

The chain is built from TRBV5-1 and TRBJ2-2; no clear D. The CDR3 loop spans 15 amino acids. Germline V gene sequence: CDR1 SGHRS, CDR2 YFSETQ. The V end was cut by 0 bases, the J end by 2 bases, with 8 bases between. CDR3 region: CASSLGTANTGELFF. DNA of the CDR3: TGCGCCAGCAGCTTGGGTACGGCAAACACCGGGGAGCTGTTTTTT.

V is TRBV2 and J is TRBJ2-3; weak D call: TRBD1 (6 bases). The CDR3 runs to 14 residues. V shed 4 bases and J shed 0 bases, with 8 bases lying between them. Germline V gene data show CDR1 as SNHLY and CDR2 as FYNNEI. CDR3 sequence reads: CASSGGPSTDTQYF. The DNA of the CDR3 is TGTGCCAGCAGTGGGGGGCCTAGCACAGATACGCAGTATTTT.

The chain carries TRBV5-1 and TRBJ2-3; TRBD1 might be the D (6 bases). Germline V CDR1 and CDR2: SGHRS, YFSETQ. V was clipped by 7 bases and J by 0 bases, with 9 bases between them. The CDR3 length is 13 residues. The CDR3 sequence: CASGQISTDTQYF. CDR3 sequence (DNA): TGCGCCAGCGGACAGATTAGCACAGATACGCAGTATTTT.

This clone was seen a single time. The V call is TRBV27, the J call TRBJ2-5; D possibly corresponds to TRBD2 (7 bases). V dropped 5 bases and J dropped 5 bases, with 18 bases sitting between them. The germline gives CDR1 MNHEY, CDR2 SMNVEV (reference sequence). This CDR3 has 15 amino acids. The CDR3 DNA reads as TGTGCCAGCAGTCCGCTATATGGGGGGGCTGAGACCCAGTACTTC. It specifies CASSPLYGGAETQYF.

The chain couples TRBV5-1 to TRBJ2-5; 8 bases map to TRBD2. V was clipped by 0 bases and J by 1 base; unmatched bases: 8. This CDR3 is 17 amino acids long. Germline V CDR1 and CDR2: SGHRS, YFSETQ. The CDR3 DNA sequence: TGCGCCAGCAGCTTGGGCGCCGGGGGGGACTTCCAAGAGACCCAGTACTTC. It translates to CASSLGAGGDFQETQYF.

The chain combines TRBV6-1 with TRBJ1-1; weak D call: TRBD1 (5 bases). This CDR3 contains 13 residues. Trimming stripped 7 bases from V and 6 bases from J, with 15 bases between. Germline CDR1 and CDR2: MNHNS and SASEGT. Here the CDR3 DNA reads TGTGCCAGCATGCTAGGGGAACTCGCTGAAGCTTTCTTT. This codes for CASMLGELAEAFF.

This rearrangement joins TRBV5-1 to TRBJ1-1, with 7 bases aligning to TRBD1. The germline V gene encodes CDR1 SGHRS and CDR2 YFSETQ. This CDR3 comprises 14 residues. V lost 0 bases to trimming and J lost 1 base; unmatched junction nucleotides: 0. The CDR3 region is CASSLGTGNTEAFF. Here the CDR3 DNA reads TGCGCCAGCAGCTTGGGGACAGGGAACACTGAAGCTTTCTTT.

This clone occurred once. This sequence joins TRBV7-2 and TRBJ1-4; D unclear. This CDR3 is built from 15 residues. V lost 5 bases and J lost 3, with 13 bases in between. Germline V CDR1 and CDR2: SGHTA, FQGNSA. CDR3 sequence (DNA): TGTGCCAGCAGCCGAGGCGGGGTTCCTAATGAAAAACTGTTTTTT. It is translated as CASSRGGVPNEKLFF.

This chain links TRBV5-8 with TRBJ1-2; D might be TRBD1 (5 bases). CDR3 size: 15 residues. The V gene's germline CDR1 is SGHTS and CDR2 YDEGEE. Trimming took 0 bases from V and 0 from J, leaving 9 bases between them. The CDR3 DNA follows: TGTGCCAGCAGCTTGGCGGCAGGGCCTAACTATGGCTACACCTTC. Amino acids: CASSLAAGPNYGYTF.

This chain joins TRBV7-6 and TRBJ2-1; D is uncertain. V lost 5 bases to trimming and J lost 6 bases, with 14 bases between them. The CDR3 has 14 amino acids. Germline assignment: CDR1 SGHVS and CDR2 FNYEAQ. The CDR3 DNA follows: TGTGCCAGCAGCCCAATGATCTTGGGCAATGAGCAGTTCTTC. As protein: CASSPMILGNEQFF.

The chain carries TRBV6-5 and TRBJ2-7; weak D call: TRBD2 (5 bases). CDR3 size: 15 residues. Germline V gene sequence: CDR1 MNHEY, CDR2 SVGAGI. V was shortened by 2 bases and J by 1 base, with 12 bases between the two germline ends. The CDR3 DNA reads as TGTGCCAGCAGTTACCGGACTTTCGGATCCTACGAGCAGTACTTC. Translation: CASSYRTFGSYEQYF.